Sequencing of this TCR beta chain was carried out in a study of cytomegalovirus exposure and HLA in healthy donors. Overall study: Early released data comprised around 79 million unique TCRs from HLA-typed donors.

The CDR3 loop spans 13 amino acids. Trimming removed 5 bases from V and 8 bases from J, with 15 bases in between. The germline V gene has CDR1 SEHNR and CDR2 FQNEAQ (reference sequence). PCR primers comprised 60 Vbeta and 13 Jbeta primers. Original processing notes: Later reanalysis found around 74 million unique TCR beta chains, 9 million to 12 million of them shared. Repertoires were generated with immunoSEQ multiplex PCR, while TCRdb's copy carries only in-frame clones and drops some. Clonal size and the V and J genes are those of that table, whereas D and trimming came from the DNA. The sample has 150,000 to 200,000 clones, roughly 77% seen once. Whole-study findings and limits: Donors belonging to an Asian-associated ancestry cluster reportedly showed fewer N-insertions in productive TCRs than the roughly 670-donor mean, according to what a later analysis found. V- and J-gene trimming in TCR beta was tied to a missense DCLRE1C variant by an analysis performed later.

Points on this clone: The antigen remains undetermined.

The sample consisted of PBMCs. The TCR originated in a man younger than 35 in good health and CMV-seropositive. The chain recombines TRBV7-9 with TRBJ1-1, with D maybe TRBD1 (6 bases). The DNA of the CDR3 is TGTGCCAGCAGCGTAATACAGGGTGGAGAAGCTTTCTTT. Translated, it gives CASSVIQGGEAFF.